This T cell receptor beta chain was documented in a study of cytomegalovirus exposure and HLA in healthy donors. Whole-study context: Among the approximately 370 donors who were genotyped, roughly 85% fell in the genetic ancestry cluster that is associated with self-reported Caucasian donors. Findings of the study overall: Segments of the TCR beta V type were, in most cases, productive about 90% or about 30% of the time in an earlier analysis. Later work found most CMV-associated TCR beta chains apparently HLA-restricted.

In the PCR, 60 Vbeta and 13 Jbeta primers were used. TCRdb keeps only in-frame clones here, not all; method: immunoSEQ multiplex PCR. The data show roughly 120,000 clones, approximately 81% seen once. Regarding this clone: What it recognizes is unknown.

The source of this sequence is a woman under 30 in good health and CMV-seropositive. Sequenced input: PBMCs.

The CDR3 DNA is TGTGCCAGCAGCCGTAACTCGGGGAATGAGCAGTTCTTC. Translating gives CASSRNSGNEQFF. This chain joins TRBV11-1 and TRBJ2-1; D perhaps matches TRBD2 (5 bases). The CDR3 contains 13 residues. The V end lost 5 bases, the J end lost 7 bases, and 12 bases lay between the germline ends. Germline CDR1 and CDR2: SGHAT and FQDESV (reference sequence).